This TCR beta chain derives from a study of cytomegalovirus exposure and HLA in healthy donors. Findings and limits, study-wide: Later analysis identified a missense DCLRE1C variant that was linked to TCR beta V- and J-gene trimming. It was reported that TCR beta sequences correctly inferred the HLA-A and HLA-B alleles for most subjects. A few chains tied to CMV proved CMV antigen-specific in vitro.

V dropped 3 bases and J dropped 3; count of bases not matched to a gene: 5. This CDR3 comprises 14 residues. Germline V gene sequence: CDR1 KGHSH, CDR2 LQKENI. The primer mix had 60 Vbeta and 13 Jbeta primers. Profiling relied on immunoSEQ multiplex PCR, and the TCRdb table lists in-frame clones only, not all of them. The table has approximately 88,000 clones, 70% to 90% seen once. A note on this clone: Its cognate antigen is unknown.

Sequenced material: PBMCs. The receptor's source is a man younger than 35 in good health and CMV-seronegative. The chain employs TRBV18 and TRBJ2-7; 7 positions agree with TRBD1. The CDR3 nucleotides read TGTGCCAGCTCACCCACAGGGGTCAACTACGAGCAGTACTTC. Translating gives CASSPTGVNYEQYF.